The clone carrying this T cell receptor (beta chain) occurred a few times. The target antigen is unknown. The length of the CDR3 is 13 residues. Trimming took 3 bases from V and 4 from J, leaving 9 bases between them. The sample belongs to a study of T-cell memory formation after mild COVID-19. Notes on the study in general: Some SARS-CoV-2-responding clones were already detected in memory before infection.

A single record per CDR3 protein comes from TCRdb applying MiXCR to the 5' RACE reads. The sample includes about 340,000 distinct CDR3 sequences, approximately 16% of them seen just once. The chain employs TRBV12-3 or TRBV12-4 and TRBJ1-1; D might be TRBD1 (5 bases). The sequencing input was PBMCs or a T cell subset sorted from them (not recorded which). This TCR was recovered from a man aged 18 to 29 who had mild COVID-19 (a few samples of this study predate the infection). Cell type and time point are not known. CDR3 loop: CASSFWGATEAFF. CDR3 DNA sequence: TGTGCCAGCAGTTTCTGGGGCGCCACTGAAGCTTTCTTT.